This TCR beta chain was observed in a study of vaccination effects on CD4 cells after COVID-19. Findings and limits, study-wide: Healthy vaccinees had only 1 of 255 vaccine-induced clones cross-react with common cold coronaviruses.

The ends lost 5 bases at V and 0 bases at J; junction bases unmatched: 9. This CDR3 has 16 amino acids. CDR1 and CDR2 (germline): SGHTA, FQGNSA. This clone was observed a few times. Its matching antigen is unknown. Data came from immunoSEQ multiplex PCR; TCRdb stores just in-frame clones and leaves some out. The sample carries approximately 37,000 clones, 65% to 75% recorded once. After more than 8 days in culture, the CD4+ T cells were isolated. V usage is TRBV7-2 and J usage is TRBJ2-7, with 8 positions matching TRBD1. The TCR comes from a human donor who received a COVID-19 vaccine. The sequenced sample was CD4+ T cells from PBMCs cultured without peptide, obtained before COVID-19 vaccination. CDR3 sequence: CASSPWTGPSSYEQYF. Here the CDR3 DNA reads TGTGCCAGCAGCCCCTGGACAGGGCCAAGCTCCTACGAGCAGTACTTC.